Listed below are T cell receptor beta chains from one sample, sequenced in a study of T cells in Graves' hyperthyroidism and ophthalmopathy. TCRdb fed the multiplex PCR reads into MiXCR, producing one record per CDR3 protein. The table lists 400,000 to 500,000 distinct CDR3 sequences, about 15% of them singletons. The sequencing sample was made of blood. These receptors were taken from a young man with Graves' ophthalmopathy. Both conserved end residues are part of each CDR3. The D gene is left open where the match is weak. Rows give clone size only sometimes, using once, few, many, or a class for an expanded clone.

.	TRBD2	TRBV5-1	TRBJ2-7	TGCGTCAGCAGAACTAGCGGGAGCAACGAGCAGTACTTC	CVSRTSGSNEQYF
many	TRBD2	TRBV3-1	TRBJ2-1	TGTGCCAGCAGCCAAGACGGACTAGCGGGGGCGAATGAGCAGTTCTTC	CASSQDGLAGANEQFF
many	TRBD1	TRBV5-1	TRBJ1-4	TGCGCCAGCAGCCCCGGACAGGAAAATGAAAAACTGTTTTTT	CASSPGQENEKLFF
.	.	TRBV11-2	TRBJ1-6	TGTGCCAGCAGCTTGGAGGGGGGTTACTATAATTCACCCCTCCACTTT	CASSLEGGYYNSPLHF
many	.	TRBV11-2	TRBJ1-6	TGTGCCAGCAGCGGGACAATCTATAATTCACCCCTCCACTTT	CASSGTIYNSPLHF
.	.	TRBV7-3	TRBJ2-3	TGTGCCAGCAGCTTCGCGGACACAGATACGCAGTATTTT	CASSFADTDTQYF
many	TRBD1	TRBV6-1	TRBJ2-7	TGTGCCAGCAGTGTACGGGACAGGGCGAGAATCGAGCAGTACTTC	CASSVRDRARIEQYF
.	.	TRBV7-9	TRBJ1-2	TGTGCCAGCAGCTTGTTACAGGGTCCTGGCTACACCTTC	CASSLLQGPGYTF
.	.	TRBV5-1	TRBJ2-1	TGCGCCAGCAGCTATGGCAGCGATTCCAATGAGCAGTTCTTC	CASSYGSDSNEQFF
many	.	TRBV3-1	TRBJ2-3	TGTGCCAGCAGCCAAGACGCCTCTCTTCGGGCCACAGATACGCAGTATTTT	CASSQDASLRATDTQYF
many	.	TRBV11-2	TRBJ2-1	TGTGCCAGCAGCCAAGACCCTTTCAATGAGCAGTTCTTC	CASSQDPFNEQFF
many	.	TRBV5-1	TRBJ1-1	TGTGCCAGCAGCTTAGCCAGGGGGAACACTGAAGCTTTCTTT	CASSLARGNTEAFF
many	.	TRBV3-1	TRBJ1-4	TGTGCCAGCAGCCGCCCAGGGATGGGCAGGGCAGAAAAACTGTTTTTT	CASSRPGMGRAEKLFF
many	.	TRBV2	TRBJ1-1	TGTGCCAGCAGCCGGACGGACATGAACACTGAAGCTTTCTTT	CASSRTDMNTEAFF
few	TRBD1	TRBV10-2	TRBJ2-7	TGCGCCAGTAACCTCCGGGACAGGGGAGCTTACGAGCAGTACTTC	CASNLRDRGAYEQYF
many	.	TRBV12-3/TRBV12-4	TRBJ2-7	TGTGCCAGCAGGGCCGACAGGTACCACGAGCAGTACTTC	CASRADRYHEQYF
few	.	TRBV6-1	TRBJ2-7	TGTGCCAGCAGTGAAGGGGGGACCAACTACGAGCAGTACTTC	CASSEGGTNYEQYF
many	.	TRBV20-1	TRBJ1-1	TGCAGTGCTAGAGCCGGGGGAAACTGGAAAGCTTTCTTT	CSARAGGNWKAFF
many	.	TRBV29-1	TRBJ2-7	TGCAGCGTGGAGGGGATTACAACCTACGAGCAGTACTTC	CSVEGITTYEQYF
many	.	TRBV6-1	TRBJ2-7	TGTGCCAGCTTCACAGGGACCTACGAGCAGTACTTC	CASFTGTYEQYF
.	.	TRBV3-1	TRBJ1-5	TGTGCCAGCTACCCCCGACAAACTGGGGGCAATCAGCCCCAGCATTTT	CASYPRQTGGNQPQHF
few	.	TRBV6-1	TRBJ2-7	TGTGCCAGCAGTCCCCGAGTCTTATACGAGCAGTACTTC	CASSPRVLYEQYF
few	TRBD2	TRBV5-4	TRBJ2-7	TGTGCCAGCAGCCCAGAGACTAGCTTGGGCGAGCAGTACTTC	CASSPETSLGEQYF
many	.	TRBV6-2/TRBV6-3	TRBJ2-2	TGTGCCAGCAGTTACTCGATGTTTATCGGGGGGCTGGACACCGGGGAGCTGTTTTTT	CASSYSMFIGGLDTGELFF
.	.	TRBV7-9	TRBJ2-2	TGTGCCAGCAGCTCCTCCCCAACCCACGGGGAGCTGTTTTTT	CASSSSPTHGELFF
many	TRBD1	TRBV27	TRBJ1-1	TGTGCCAGCAGTTCCTGGTGGACAGGGCTGAACACTGAAGCTTTCTTT	CASSSWWTGLNTEAFF
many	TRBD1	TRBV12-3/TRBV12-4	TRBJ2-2	TGTGCCAGCAGTTTTGTACAGGGGGCTACCGGGGAGCTGTTTTTT	CASSFVQGATGELFF
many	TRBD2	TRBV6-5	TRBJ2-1	TGTGCCAGCAGTTACAGGGCGGGAGGTGGGGGGACTTCCTACAATGAGCAGTTCTTC	CASSYRAGGGGTSYNEQFF
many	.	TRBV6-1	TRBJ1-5	TGTGCCAGCAGTGAGGTCCGGTTTTGGCAGCCCCAGCATTTT	CASSEVRFWQPQHF
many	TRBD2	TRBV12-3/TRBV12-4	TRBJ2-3	TGTGCCAGCAGTGGGGAGCGGGGGGGCCGAGTTACGCAGTATTTT	CASSGERGGRVTQYF
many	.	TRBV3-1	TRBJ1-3	TGTGCCAGCAGCCAAGGCCGGGTCTCTGGAAACACCATATATTTT	CASSQGRVSGNTIYF
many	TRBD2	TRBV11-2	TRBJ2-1	TGTGCCAGCAGCTGGCTAGCGGGGGCCTTCAATGAGCAGTTCTTC	CASSWLAGAFNEQFF
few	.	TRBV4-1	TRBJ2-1	TGCGCCAGCAGCCAAGGGGTCGGAGGGGGTACGTACAATGAGCAGTTCTTC	CASSQGVGGGTYNEQFF
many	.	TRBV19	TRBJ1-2	TGTGCCAGTAGTACACGGAACAGCCCTAACTATGGCTACACCTTC	CASSTRNSPNYGYTF
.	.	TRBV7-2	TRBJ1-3	TGTGCCAGCAGCTTAGTAGGGGTTGGAAACACCATATATTTT	CASSLVGVGNTIYF
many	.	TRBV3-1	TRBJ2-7	TGTGCCAGCAGCCAAGAGAAGGGTCTCTACGAGCAGTACTTC	CASSQEKGLYEQYF
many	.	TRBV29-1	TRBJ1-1	TGCAGCGTTGCTTATCAGAACACTGAAGCTTTCTTT	CSVAYQNTEAFF
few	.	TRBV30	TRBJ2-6	TGTGCCTGGAGTGTACGGGTACCTGGGGCCAACGTCCTGACTTTC	CAWSVRVPGANVLTF
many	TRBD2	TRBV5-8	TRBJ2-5	TGTGCCAGCAGCTTTAGAAGCGGGGGGTTTATTGGAGAGACCCAGTACTTC	CASSFRSGGFIGETQYF
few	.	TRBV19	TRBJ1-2	TGTGCCAGTAGTATAGGCAGCTTGGATAACTATGGCTACACCTTC	CASSIGSLDNYGYTF
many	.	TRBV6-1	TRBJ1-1	TGTGCCAGCAGTGTGCAGGAAGCTTTCTTT	CASSVQEAFF
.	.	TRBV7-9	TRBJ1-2	TGTGCCAGCAGCTTAGCGCTCCGGGACGGCTACACCTTC	CASSLALRDGYTF
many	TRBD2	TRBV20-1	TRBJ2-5	TGCAGTGCTAGATTGCGGGAGGGCCTCGAGACCCAGTACTTC	CSARLREGLETQYF
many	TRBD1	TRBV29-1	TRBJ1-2	TGCAGCGTTAACCCGGGGACAGACTATGGCTACACCTTC	CSVNPGTDYGYTF
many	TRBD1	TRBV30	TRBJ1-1	TGTGCCTGGAGCCACAAGGGGGCCGACACTGAAGCTTTCTTT	CAWSHKGADTEAFF
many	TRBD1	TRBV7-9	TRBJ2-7	TGTGCCAGCAGCCCCGGGACAGGGGGCCCTTACGAGCAGTACTTC	CASSPGTGGPYEQYF
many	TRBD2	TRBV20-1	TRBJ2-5	TGCAGTGCCCTCCTAGGACTAGCCTTCTACTTC	CSALLGLAFYF
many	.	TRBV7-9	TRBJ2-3	TGTGCCAGCAGCGTGACTAGTCCCCGTGATACGCAGTATTTT	CASSVTSPRDTQYF
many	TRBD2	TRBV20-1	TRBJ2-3	TGCAGTGCTAGTGGGCTAGCGGGAGGGACAGATACGCAGTATTTT	CSASGLAGGTDTQYF